One T cell receptor (beta chain) is described in this entry. Its antigen remains unknown. Researchers ran the PCR with 60 Vbeta and 13 Jbeta primers. Repertoires were generated with immunoSEQ multiplex PCR, while TCRdb's copy carries only in-frame clones and drops some. The sample lists 90,000 to 110,000 clones; 76% were seen once. The source of the sample is a study of cytomegalovirus exposure and HLA in healthy donors. At the level of the study: Most genotyped donors, about four fifths of some 400, had Caucasian-associated genetic ancestry.

The CDR3 extends over 14 amino acids. CDR1 SGHRS and CDR2 YFSETQ come from the germline V gene. The V end was cut by 0 bases, the J end by 5 bases, with 11 bases between. Study-wide findings and caveats: In vitro, a few CMV-associated chains proved specific for CMV antigens. In a later analysis, TCR beta V- and J-gene trimming showed a link to a missense DCLRE1C variant.

This clonotype was sampled from a middle-aged man in good health and CMV-seropositive. The rearrangement joins TRBV5-1 to TRBJ2-5; tentatively, D is TRBD2 (5 bases). Material: PBMCs. CDR3 DNA: TGCGCCAGCAGCTTGGTCTACGGGGTTGAGACCCAGTACTTC. This codes for CASSLVYGVETQYF.